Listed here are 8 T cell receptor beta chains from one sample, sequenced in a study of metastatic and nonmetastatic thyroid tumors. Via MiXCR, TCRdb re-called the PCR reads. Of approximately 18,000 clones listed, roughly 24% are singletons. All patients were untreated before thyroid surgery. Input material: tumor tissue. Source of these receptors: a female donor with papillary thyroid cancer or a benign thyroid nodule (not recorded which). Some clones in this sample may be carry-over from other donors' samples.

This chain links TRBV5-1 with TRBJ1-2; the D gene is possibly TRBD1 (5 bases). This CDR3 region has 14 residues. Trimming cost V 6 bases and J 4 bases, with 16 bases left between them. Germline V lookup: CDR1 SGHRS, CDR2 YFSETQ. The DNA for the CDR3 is TGCGCCAGCATCTCCGACAGTGGACTCTATGGCTACACCTTC. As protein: CASISDSGLYGYTF.

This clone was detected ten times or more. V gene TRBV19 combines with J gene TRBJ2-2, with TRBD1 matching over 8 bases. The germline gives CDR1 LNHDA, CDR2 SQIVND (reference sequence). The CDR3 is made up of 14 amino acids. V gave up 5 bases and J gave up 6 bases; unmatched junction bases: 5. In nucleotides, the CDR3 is TGTGCCAGTAGTGGATTGACAGGGGCCGGGGAGCTGTTTTTT. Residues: CASSGLTGAGELFF.

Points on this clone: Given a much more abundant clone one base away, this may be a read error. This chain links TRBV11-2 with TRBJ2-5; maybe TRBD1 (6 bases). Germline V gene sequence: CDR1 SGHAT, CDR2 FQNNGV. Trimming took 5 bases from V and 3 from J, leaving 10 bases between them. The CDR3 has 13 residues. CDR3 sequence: CASSQGPKETQYF. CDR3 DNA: TGTGCCAGCAGCCAGGGGCCCAAAGAGACCCAGTACTTC. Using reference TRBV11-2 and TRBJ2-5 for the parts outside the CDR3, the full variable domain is EAGVAQSPRYKIIEKRQSVAFWCNPISGHATLYWYQQILGQGPKLLIQFQNNGVVDDSQLPKDRFSAERLKGVDSTLKIQPAKLEDSAVYLCASSQGPKETQYFGPGTRLLVL.

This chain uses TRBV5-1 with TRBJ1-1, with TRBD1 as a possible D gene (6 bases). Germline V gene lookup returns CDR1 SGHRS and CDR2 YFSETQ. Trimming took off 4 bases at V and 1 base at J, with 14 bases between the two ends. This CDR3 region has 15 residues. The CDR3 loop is CASSLRSTGNTEAFF. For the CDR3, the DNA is TGCGCCAGCAGCCTGCGCTCGACAGGGAACACTGAAGCTTTCTTT.

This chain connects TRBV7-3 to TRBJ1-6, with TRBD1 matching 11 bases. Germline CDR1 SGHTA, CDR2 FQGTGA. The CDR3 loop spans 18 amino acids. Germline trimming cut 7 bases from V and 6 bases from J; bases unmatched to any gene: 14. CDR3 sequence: CASIPRRDRGDCNSPLHF. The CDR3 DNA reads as TGTGCCAGCATCCCCCGCCGGGACAGGGGGGATTGTAATTCACCCCTCCACTTT.

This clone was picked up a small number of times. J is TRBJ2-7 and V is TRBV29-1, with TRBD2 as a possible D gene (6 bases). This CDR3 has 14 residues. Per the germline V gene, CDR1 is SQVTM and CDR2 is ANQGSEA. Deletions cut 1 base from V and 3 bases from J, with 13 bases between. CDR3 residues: CSVEVFGGNYEQYF. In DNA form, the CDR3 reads TGCAGCGTTGAAGTATTTGGAGGGAACTACGAGCAGTACTTC.

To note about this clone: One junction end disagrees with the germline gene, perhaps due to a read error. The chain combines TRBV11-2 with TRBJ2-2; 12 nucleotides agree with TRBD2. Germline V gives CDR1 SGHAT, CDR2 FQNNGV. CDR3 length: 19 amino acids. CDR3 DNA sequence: TGTGCCAGCAGTCCTCGTACTAGCGGGAGGTTCGCGAACACCGGCGAGCTGTTTTTT. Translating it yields CASSPRTSGRFANTGELFF.

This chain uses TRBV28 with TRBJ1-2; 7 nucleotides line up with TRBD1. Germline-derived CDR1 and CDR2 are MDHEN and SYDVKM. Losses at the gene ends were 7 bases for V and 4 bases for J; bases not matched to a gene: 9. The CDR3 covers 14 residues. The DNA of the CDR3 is TGTGCCAGCATAGAAGACAGGGATCTCTATGGCTACACCTTC. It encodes CASIEDRDLYGYTF.